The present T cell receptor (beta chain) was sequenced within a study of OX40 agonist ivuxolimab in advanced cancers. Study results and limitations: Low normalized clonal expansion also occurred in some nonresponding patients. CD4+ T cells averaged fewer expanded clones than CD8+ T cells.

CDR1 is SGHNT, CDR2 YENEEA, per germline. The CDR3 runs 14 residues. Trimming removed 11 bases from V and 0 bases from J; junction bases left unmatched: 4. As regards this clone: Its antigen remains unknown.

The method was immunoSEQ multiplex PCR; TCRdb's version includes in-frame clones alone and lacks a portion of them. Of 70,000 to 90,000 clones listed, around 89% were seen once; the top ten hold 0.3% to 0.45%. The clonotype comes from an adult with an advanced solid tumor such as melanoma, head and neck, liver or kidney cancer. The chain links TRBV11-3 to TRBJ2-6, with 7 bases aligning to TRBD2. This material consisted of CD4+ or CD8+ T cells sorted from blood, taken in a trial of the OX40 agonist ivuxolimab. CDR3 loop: CALGGSSGANVLTF. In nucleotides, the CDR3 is TGTGCCCTCGGCGGGAGCTCTGGGGCCAACGTCCTGACTTTC.